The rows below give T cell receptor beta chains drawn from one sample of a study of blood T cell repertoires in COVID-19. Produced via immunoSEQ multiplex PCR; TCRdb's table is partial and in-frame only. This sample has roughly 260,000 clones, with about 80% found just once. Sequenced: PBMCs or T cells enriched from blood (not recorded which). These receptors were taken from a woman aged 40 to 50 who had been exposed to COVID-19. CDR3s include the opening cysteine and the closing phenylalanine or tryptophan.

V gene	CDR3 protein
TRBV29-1	CSVSRDNEQFF
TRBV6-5	CASSPTGDYGYTF
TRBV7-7	CASSVRRGETQYF
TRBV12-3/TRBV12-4	CASSPGWNTEAFF
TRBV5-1	CASSLEGRYDSPLHF
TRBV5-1	CASSLVGSQAAGNTIYF
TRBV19	CATSLGGLQETQYF
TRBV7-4	CASTLDRPYEQYF
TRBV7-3	CASSLAGGNTIYF
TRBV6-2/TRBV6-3	CASSNPRGQHTGELFF
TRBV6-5	CASRGGASYNSPLHF
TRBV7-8	CASSLLTGGGDTEAFF
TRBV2	CASKTGTVDQPQHF
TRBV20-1	CSASRGGARNEQYF
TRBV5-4	CASSLIAFGVFGDYGYTF
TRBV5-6	CASSLGTNYGYTF
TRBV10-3	CAISPGQGAGGNQPQHF
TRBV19	CASSMPLRNPAGANVLTF
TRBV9	CASSVGAHDATDTQYF
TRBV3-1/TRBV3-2	CASRLGFVGSPLHF
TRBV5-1	CASSSVTGDRSDTIYF
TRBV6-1	CASSESGTDYGYTF
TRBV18	CASSPRQGAASSPLHF
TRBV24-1	CATSVGTSGGRTDTQYF
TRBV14	CASSPTGTLYRAFF
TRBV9	CASSEHNYGYTF